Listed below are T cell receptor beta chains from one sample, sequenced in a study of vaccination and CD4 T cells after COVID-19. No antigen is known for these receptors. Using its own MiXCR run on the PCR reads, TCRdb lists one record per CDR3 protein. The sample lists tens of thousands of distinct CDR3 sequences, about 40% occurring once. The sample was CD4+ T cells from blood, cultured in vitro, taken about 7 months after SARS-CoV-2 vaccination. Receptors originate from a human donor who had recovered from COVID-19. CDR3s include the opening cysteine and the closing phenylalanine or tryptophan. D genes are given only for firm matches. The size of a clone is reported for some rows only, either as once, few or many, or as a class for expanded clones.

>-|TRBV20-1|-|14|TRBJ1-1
TGCAGTGCTCCGCCACCCGGACGGAACACTGAAGCTTTCTTT
CSAPPPGRNTEAFF
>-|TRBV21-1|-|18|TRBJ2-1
TGTGCCAGCAGCTCTCCTCGAGGACACCTGGGGGTGTACAATGAGCAGTTCTTC
CASSSPRGHLGVYNEQFF
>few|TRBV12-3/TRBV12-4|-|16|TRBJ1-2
TGTGCCAGCAGTCTCCGGGGAGGGAACAGGTACCTGGGCTACACCTTC
CASSLRGGNRYLGYTF
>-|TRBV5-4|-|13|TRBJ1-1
TGTGCCAGCAGCCTCGAGAGGGGAACTGAAGCTTTCTTT
CASSLERGTEAFF
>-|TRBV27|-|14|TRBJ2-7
TGTGCCAGCCAAGGGCTCTCGGGGCCGATCGAGCAGTACTTC
CASQGLSGPIEQYF
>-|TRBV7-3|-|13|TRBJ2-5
TGTGCCAGCAGCTTAACAGGGGGAGAGACCCAGTACTTC
CASSLTGGETQYF
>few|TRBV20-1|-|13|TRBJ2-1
TGCAGTTTCTTCCAGACCTCCCTGTTAGAGCAGTTCTTC
CSFFQTSLLEQFF
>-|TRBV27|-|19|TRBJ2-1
TGTGCCAGCAGTCCTGGGACAGGGGGCCGACTAGCGGGACGTAATGAGCAGTTCTTC
CASSPGTGGRLAGRNEQFF
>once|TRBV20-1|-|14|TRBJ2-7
TGCAGTGCTAGAGATCCCAGGGGAGCCTACGAGCAGTACTTC
CSARDPRGAYEQYF
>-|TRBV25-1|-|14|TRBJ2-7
TGTGCCAGCAGTGAATCTGTAGCGTCCTACGAGCAGTACTTC
CASSESVASYEQYF
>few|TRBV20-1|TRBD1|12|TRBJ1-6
TGCAGTGTGAAGGGACAGAGTTCACCCCTCCACTTT
CSVKGQSSPLHF
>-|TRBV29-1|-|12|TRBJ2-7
TGCAGCGTTGATAGGGGCCCTGGGGAGCAGTACTTC
CSVDRGPGEQYF
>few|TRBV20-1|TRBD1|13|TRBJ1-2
TGCAGTGCAATACAGGGGGCTGGTTATGGCTACACCTTC
CSAIQGAGYGYTF
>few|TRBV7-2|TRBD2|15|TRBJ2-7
TGTGCCAGCAGCTCTAGCGGGAGGCCTTATCTTGAGCAGTACTTC
CASSSSGRPYLEQYF
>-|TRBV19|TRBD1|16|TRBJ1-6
TGTGCCAGTAGTATAGCCACGGGACAGAGCAGATCACCCCTCCACTTT
CASSIATGQSRSPLHF
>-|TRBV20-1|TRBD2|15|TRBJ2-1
TGCAGTGCTATACCCAGGGGACTAGCGGAGACAGAGCAGTTCTTC
CSAIPRGLAETEQFF
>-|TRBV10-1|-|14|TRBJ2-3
TGCGCCACGCGAGAAGGAGACAGCACAGATACGCAGTATTTT
CATREGDSTDTQYF
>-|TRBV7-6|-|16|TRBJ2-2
TGTGCCAGCAGCTTAATGGAGGGGATCATCACCGGGGAGCTGTTTTTT
CASSLMEGIITGELFF
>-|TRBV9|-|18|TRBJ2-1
TGTGCCAGCAGCGTAGATGGACCCCCTCTGATTTACAACAATGAGCAGTTCTTC
CASSVDGPPLIYNNEQFF
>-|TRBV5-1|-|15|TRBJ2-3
TGCGCCAGCAGCCCTGGCGGCGGCAACACAGATACGCAGTATTTT
CASSPGGGNTDTQYF
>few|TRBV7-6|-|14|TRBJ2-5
TGTGCCAGCAGCAAAACAGGGAGGCAAGAGACCCAGTACTTC
CASSKTGRQETQYF
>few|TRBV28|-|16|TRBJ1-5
TGTGCCAGCAGGGGAGGCAGGGCCCGATACGATCAGCCCCAGCATTTT
CASRGGRARYDQPQHF
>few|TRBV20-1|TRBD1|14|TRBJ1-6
TGCAGTGCTGAAGACAGGGGGGATAATTCACCCCTCCACTTT
CSAEDRGDNSPLHF
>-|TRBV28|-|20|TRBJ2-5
TGTGCCAGCAGTTTCCCCCTCGCATTCTCGGGACAAATGATTCAAGAGACCCAGTACTTC
CASSFPLAFSGQMIQETQYF
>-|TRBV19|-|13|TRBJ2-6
TGTGCCAGTAGAACATCTGGGGCCAACGTCCTGACTTTC
CASRTSGANVLTF
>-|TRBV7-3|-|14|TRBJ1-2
TGTGCCAGCAGCCCAAACCGGGACGGTGGGGGCTACACCTTC
CASSPNRDGGGYTF
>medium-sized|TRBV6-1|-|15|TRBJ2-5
TGTGCCAGCAGTGAACGGAGTGACGGTCGGGAGACCCAGTACTTC
CASSERSDGRETQYF
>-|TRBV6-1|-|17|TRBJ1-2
TGTGCCAGCAGTAGGCCGGGACTCCCCAGAGGTTACTATGGCTACACCTTC
CASSRPGLPRGYYGYTF
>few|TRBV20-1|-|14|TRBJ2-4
TGCAGTGCTAGAGATCTGGGGCGCAGAAACATTCAGTACTTC
CSARDLGRRNIQYF
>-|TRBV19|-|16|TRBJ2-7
TGTGCCAGTAGTACTCGGGGCCATGTAAACTCCTACGAGCAGTACTTC
CASSTRGHVNSYEQYF
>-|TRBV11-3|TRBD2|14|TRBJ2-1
TGTGCCAGCAATCGGCGGGAGGGCCACAATGAGCAGTTCTTC
CASNRREGHNEQFF
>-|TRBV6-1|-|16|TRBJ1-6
TGTGCCAGCAGTGTTAGCAAAAGCTCCTATAATTCACCCCTCCACTTT
CASSVSKSSYNSPLHF
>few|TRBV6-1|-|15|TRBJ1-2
TGTGCCAGCAGGGAAGACCCCCCGGGGAACTATGGCTACACCTTC
CASREDPPGNYGYTF
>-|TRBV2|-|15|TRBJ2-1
TGTGCCAGCACCCTAGAGCGGACCCAGTACAATGAGCAGTTCTTC
CASTLERTQYNEQFF
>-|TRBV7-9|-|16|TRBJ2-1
TGTGCCAGCAGCCGGACAACGCTCAGGGGTGGCGGTGAGCAGTTCTTC
CASSRTTLRGGGEQFF
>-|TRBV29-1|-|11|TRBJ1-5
TGCAGCGTTGGTACAGAACAGCCCCAGCATTTT
CSVGTEQPQHF
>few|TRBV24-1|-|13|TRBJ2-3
TGTGCCAGCAGTATAGGCGAACGAGATACGCAGTATTTT
CASSIGERDTQYF
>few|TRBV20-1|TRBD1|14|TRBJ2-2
TGCAGTGTGTTTGGACAGGGCCCTACCGGGGAGCTGTTTTTT
CSVFGQGPTGELFF
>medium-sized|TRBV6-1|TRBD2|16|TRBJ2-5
TGTGCCAGCAGTGAAGCTCCTAGCGGCCCCCAAGAGACCCAGTACTTC
CASSEAPSGPQETQYF
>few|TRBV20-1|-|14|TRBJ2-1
TGCAGTGCTAGGGGGCGAAACAGGGCCCATGAGCAGTTCTTC
CSARGRNRAHEQFF
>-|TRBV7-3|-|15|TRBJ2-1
TGTGCCAGCAGCGCCCTGGGAGCTAGCTATTATGAGCAGTTCTTC
CASSALGASYYEQFF
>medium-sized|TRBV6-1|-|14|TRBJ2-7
TGTGCCAGCAGTCCGGGACTGGGCTCCTACGAGCAGTACTTC
CASSPGLGSYEQYF
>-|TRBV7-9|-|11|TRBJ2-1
TGTGCCAGCAGCCACGGACTCCACCCTAACTTC
CASSHGLHPNF
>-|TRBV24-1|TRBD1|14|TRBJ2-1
TGTGCCACCAGTGATCGTACAGGGGGGAATGAGCAGTTCTTC
CATSDRTGGNEQFF
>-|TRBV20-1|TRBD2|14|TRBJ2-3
TGCAGTGCTAGGTTTAGCGGGAGTCGAGATACGCAGTATTTT
CSARFSGSRDTQYF
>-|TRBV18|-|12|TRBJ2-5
TGTGCCAGCTCACCGGGAAAGGAGACCCAGTACTTC
CASSPGKETQYF
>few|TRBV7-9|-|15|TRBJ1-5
TGTGCCAGCAGCCCGCTGGGGGGCGCCGGGCAGCCCCAGCATTTT
CASSPLGGAGQPQHF
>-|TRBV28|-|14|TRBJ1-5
TGTGCCAGCACCGCGACAGTCCCGAATCAGCCCCAGCATTTT
CASTATVPNQPQHF
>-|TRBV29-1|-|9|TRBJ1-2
TGCAGCGTCGTGGATGGCTACACCTTC
CSVVDGYTF
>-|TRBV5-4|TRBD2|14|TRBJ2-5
TGTGCCAGCAGTATTAGCGGGAGGGGAGAGACCCAGTACTTC
CASSISGRGETQYF
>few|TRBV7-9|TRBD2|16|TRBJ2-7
TGTGCCAGCAGCTTAGCGTTTACTAGCGGCTCCTACGAGCAGTACTTC
CASSLAFTSGSYEQYF
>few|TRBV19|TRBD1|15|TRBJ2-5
TGTGCCAGTAGCCGTCAGGGACAGACCCAAGAGACCCAGTACTTC
CASSRQGQTQETQYF
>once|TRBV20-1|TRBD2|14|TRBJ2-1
TGCAGTGCTAGAGATGCACTAGCGGGAGGTGAGCAGTTCTTC
CSARDALAGGEQFF
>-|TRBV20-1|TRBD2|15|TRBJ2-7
TGCAGTGCTAGAGGGGCTAGCGGGACAATCTACGAGCAGTACTTC
CSARGASGTIYEQYF
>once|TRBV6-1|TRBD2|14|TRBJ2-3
TGTGCCAGCAGCCCAGCGGGAGTTCGGGATACGCAGTATTTT
CASSPAGVRDTQYF
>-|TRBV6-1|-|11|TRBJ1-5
TGTGCCAGCAGTGTAAGTCAGCCCCAGCATTTT
CASSVSQPQHF
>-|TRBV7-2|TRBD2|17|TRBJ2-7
TGTGCCAGCAGCCGACGGGCGGCGGGAGGGCCTGGGGACGAGCAGTACTTC
CASSRRAAGGPGDEQYF
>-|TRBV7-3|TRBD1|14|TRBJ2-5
TGTGCCAGCAGCTTAACGGCGACAGGGGAGACCCAGTACTTC
CASSLTATGETQYF
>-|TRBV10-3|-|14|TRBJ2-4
TGTGCCATCAGTGTCGGGATCAGAGGAAACATTCAGTACTTC
CAISVGIRGNIQYF
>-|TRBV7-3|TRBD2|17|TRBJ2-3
TGTGCCAGCAGCTTAACGGGGACTAGCGGGAGCACAGATACGCAGTATTTT
CASSLTGTSGSTDTQYF